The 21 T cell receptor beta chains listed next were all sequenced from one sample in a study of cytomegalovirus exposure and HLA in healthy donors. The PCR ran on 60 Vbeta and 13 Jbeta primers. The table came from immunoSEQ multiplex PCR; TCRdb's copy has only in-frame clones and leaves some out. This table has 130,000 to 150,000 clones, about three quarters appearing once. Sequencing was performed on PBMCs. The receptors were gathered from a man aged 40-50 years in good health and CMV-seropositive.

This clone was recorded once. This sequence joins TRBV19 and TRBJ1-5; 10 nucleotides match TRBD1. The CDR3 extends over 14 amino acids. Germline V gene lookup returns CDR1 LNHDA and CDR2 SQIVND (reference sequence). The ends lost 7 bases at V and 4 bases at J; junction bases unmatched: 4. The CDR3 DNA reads TGTGCCAGTAACGACAGGGGGCTGAATCAGCCCCAGCATTTT. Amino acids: CASNDRGLNQPQHF. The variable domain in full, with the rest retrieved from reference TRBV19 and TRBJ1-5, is DGGITQSPKYLFRKEGQNVTLSCEQNLNHDAMYWYRQDPGQGLRLIYYSQIVNDFQKGDIAEGYSVSREKKESFPLTVTSAQKNPTAFYLCASNDRGLNQPQHFGDGTRLSIL.

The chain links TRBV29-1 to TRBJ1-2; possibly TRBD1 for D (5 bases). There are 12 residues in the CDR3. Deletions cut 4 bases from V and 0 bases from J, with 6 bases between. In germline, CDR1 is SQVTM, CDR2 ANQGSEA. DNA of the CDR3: TGCAGCGTTGGGGGGGCTAACTATGGCTACACCTTC. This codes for CSVGGANYGYTF.

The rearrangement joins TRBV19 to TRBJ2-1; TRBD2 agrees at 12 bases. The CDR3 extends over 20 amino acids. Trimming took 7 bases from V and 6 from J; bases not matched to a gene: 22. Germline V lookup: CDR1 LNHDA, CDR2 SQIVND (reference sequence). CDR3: CASTLGWDSRLAGAGNEQFF. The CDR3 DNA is TGTGCCAGTACCCTAGGCTGGGACAGTAGACTAGCGGGAGCTGGCAATGAGCAGTTCTTC.

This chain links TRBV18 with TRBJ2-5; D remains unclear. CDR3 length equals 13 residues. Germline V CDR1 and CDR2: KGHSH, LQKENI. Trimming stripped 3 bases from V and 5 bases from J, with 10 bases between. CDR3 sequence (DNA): TGTGCCAGCTCACCGTGGCAGGCGGAGACCCAGTACTTC. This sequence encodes CASSPWQAETQYF.

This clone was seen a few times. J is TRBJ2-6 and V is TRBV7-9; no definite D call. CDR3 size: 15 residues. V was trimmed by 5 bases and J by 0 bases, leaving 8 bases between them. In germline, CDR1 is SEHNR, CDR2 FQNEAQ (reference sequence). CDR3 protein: CASSEEDSGANVLTF. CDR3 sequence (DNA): TGTGCCAGCAGCGAGGAAGACTCTGGGGCCAACGTCCTGACTTTC.

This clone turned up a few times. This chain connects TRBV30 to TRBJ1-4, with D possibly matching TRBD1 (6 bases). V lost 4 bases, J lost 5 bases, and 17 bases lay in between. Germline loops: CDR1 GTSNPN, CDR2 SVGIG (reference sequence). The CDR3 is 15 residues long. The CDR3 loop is CAWNRQDGRNEKLFF. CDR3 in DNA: TGTGCCTGGAACCGACAGGACGGCCGAAATGAAAAACTGTTTTTT.

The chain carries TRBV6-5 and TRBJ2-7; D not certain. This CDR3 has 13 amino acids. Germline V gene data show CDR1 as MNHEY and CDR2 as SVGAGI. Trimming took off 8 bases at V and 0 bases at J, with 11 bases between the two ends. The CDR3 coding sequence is TGTGCCAGCCCCCAGCGAAGCTCCTACGAGCAGTACTTC. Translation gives CASPQRSSYEQYF.

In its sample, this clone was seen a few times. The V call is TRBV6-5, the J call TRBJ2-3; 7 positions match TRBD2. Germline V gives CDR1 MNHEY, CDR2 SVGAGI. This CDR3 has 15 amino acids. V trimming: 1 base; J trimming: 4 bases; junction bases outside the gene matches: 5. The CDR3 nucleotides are TGTGCCAGCAGTTACTTGGGAGGGAGAGCAGATACGCAGTATTTT. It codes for CASSYLGGRADTQYF.

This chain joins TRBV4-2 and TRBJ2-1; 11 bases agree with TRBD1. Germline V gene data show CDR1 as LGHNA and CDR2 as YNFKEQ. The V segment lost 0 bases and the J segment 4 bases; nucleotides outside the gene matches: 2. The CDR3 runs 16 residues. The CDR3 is CASSQDRDRGYNEQFF. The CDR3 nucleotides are TGTGCCAGCAGCCAAGACCGGGACAGGGGGTACAATGAGCAGTTCTTC.

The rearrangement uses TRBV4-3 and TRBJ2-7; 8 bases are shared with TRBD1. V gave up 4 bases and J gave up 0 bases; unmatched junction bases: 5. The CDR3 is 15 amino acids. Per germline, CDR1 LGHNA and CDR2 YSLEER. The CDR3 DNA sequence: TGCGCCAGCAGCCGGACAGGGACGAGCTCCTACGAGCAGTACTTC. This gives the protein CASSRTGTSSYEQYF.

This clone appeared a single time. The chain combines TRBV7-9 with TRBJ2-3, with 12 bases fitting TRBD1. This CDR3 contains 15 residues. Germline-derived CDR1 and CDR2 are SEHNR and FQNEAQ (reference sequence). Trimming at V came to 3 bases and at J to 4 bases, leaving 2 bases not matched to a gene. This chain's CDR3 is CASSLGTGGPDTQYF. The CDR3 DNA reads TGTGCCAGCAGCTTGGGGACAGGGGGCCCAGATACGCAGTATTTT.

This CDR3 is CASSINRAVVTEAFF. The CDR3 nucleotides are TGTGCCAGTAGTATTAACAGGGCGGTAGTCACTGAAGCTTTCTTT. The V and J genes are TRBV19 and TRBJ1-1; D perhaps matches TRBD1 (6 bases). Germline CDR1 is LNHDA and CDR2 is SQIVND (reference sequence). Trimming removed 3 bases at V and 4 bases at J, with 15 bases between. The CDR3 is made up of 15 amino acids.

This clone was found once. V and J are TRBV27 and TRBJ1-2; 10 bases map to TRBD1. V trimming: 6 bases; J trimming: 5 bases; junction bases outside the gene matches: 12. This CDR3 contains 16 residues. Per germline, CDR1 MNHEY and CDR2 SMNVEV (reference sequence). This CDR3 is CASSPSPGQGMYGYTF. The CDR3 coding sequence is TGTGCCAGCAGCCCCTCTCCGGGACAGGGGATGTATGGCTACACCTTC.

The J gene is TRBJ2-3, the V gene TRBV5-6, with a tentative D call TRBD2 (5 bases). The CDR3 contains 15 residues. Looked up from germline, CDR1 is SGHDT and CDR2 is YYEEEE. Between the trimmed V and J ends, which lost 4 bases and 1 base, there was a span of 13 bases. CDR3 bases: TGTGCCAGCAGCCCCCCCGTGGGAGGCACAGATACGCAGTATTTT. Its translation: CASSPPVGGTDTQYF.

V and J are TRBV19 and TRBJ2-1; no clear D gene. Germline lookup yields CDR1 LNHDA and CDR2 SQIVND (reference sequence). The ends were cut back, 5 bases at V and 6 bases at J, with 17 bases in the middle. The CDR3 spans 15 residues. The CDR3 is CASSLGAPPFNEQFF. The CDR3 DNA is TGTGCCAGTAGTTTGGGCGCCCCTCCCTTCAATGAGCAGTTCTTC.

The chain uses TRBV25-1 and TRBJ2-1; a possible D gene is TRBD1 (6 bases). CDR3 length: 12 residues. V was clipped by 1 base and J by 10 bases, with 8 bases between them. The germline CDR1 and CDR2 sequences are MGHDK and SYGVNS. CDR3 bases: TGTGCCAGCAGTGAATTGAGGGGGGAGCAGTTCTTC. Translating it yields CASSELRGEQFF.

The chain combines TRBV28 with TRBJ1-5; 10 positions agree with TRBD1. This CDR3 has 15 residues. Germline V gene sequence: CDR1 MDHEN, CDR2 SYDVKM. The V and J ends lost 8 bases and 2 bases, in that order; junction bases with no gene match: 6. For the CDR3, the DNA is TGTGCCAGCGCACGACAGGGGGCGCGCAATCAGCCCCAGCATTTT. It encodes CASARQGARNQPQHF.

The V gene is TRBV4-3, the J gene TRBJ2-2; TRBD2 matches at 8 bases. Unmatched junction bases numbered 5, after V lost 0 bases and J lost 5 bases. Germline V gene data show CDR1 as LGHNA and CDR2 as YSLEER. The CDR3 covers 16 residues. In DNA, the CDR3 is TGCGCCAGCAGCCAAGACGGGAGGGCCGGAACCGGGGAGCTGTTTTTT. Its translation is CASSQDGRAGTGELFF.

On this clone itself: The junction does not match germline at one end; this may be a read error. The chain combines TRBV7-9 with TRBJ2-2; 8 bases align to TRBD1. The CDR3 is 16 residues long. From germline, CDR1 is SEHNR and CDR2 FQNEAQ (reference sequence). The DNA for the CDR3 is TGTTCCAGCAGTGCACAGGGACAGGTGAACACCGGGGAGCTGTTTTTT. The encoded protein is CSSSAQGQVNTGELFF.

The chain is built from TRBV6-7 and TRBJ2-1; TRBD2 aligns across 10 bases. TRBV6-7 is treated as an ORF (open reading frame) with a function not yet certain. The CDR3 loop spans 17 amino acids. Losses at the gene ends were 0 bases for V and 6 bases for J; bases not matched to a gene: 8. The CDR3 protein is CASSYSRIAGGCNEQFF. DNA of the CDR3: TGTGCCAGCAGTTACTCACGGATAGCGGGAGGCTGCAATGAGCAGTTCTTC.

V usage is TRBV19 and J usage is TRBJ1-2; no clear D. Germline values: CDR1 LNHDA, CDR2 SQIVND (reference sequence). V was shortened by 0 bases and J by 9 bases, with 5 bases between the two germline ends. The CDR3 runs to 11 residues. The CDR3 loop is CASSIERSYTF. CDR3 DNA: TGTGCCAGTAGTATAGAGAGGAGCTACACCTTC. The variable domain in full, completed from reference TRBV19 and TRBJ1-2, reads DGGITQSPKYLFRKEGQNVTLSCEQNLNHDAMYWYRQDPGQGLRLIYYSQIVNDFQKGDIAEGYSVSREKKESFPLTVTSAQKNPTAFYLCASSIERSYTFGSGTRLTVV.